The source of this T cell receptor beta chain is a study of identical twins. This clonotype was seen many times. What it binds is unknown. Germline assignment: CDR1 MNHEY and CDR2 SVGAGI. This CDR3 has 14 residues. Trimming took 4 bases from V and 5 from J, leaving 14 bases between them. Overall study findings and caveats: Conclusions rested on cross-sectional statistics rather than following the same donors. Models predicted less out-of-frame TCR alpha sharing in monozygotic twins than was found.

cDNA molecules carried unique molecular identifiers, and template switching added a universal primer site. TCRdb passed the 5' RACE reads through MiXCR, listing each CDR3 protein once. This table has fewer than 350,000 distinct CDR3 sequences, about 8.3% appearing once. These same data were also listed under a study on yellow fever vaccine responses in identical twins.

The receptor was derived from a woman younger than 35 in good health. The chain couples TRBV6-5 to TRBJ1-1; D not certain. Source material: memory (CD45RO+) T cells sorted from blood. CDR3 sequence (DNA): TGTGCCAGCAGTTCGACCCAGGAGGGAACTGAAGCTTTCTTT. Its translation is CASSSTQEGTEAFF.